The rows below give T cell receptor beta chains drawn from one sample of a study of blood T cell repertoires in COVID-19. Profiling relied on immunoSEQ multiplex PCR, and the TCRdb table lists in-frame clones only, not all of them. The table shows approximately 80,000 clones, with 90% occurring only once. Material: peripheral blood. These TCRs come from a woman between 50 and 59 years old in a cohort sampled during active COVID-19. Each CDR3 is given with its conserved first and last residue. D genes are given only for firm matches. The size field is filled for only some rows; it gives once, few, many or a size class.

cdr3_nt: TGCGCCAGCAGTGAGATTGGGGGCGTAGGGTCCTACAATGAGCAGTTCTTC; cdr3_aa: CASSEIGGVGSYNEQFF; j_call: TRBJ2-1; d_call: -; cdr3_length: 17; clone_size: -; v_call: TRBV10-1
cdr3_nt: TGTGCCAGCTCACCACCGAAATTAGCGGGAGGCTACAATGAGCAGTTCTTC; cdr3_aa: CASSPPKLAGGYNEQFF; j_call: TRBJ2-1; d_call: TRBD2; cdr3_length: 17; clone_size: -; v_call: TRBV18
cdr3_nt: TGTGCCAGCAGTTACTCGCGGGAGTTTACCTACGAGCAGTACTTC; cdr3_aa: CASSYSREFTYEQYF; j_call: TRBJ2-7; d_call: TRBD2; cdr3_length: 15; clone_size: -; v_call: TRBV6-5
cdr3_nt: TGTGCCAGTAGCAGGGGAGGGCCTCAGGGGAACGAGCAGTACTTC; cdr3_aa: CASSRGGPQGNEQYF; j_call: TRBJ2-7; d_call: -; cdr3_length: 15; clone_size: -; v_call: TRBV19
cdr3_nt: TGTGCCAGCAGTTTATCCCGGACAGGTAGCGGCTACACCTTC; cdr3_aa: CASSLSRTGSGYTF; j_call: TRBJ1-2; d_call: TRBD1; cdr3_length: 14; clone_size: -; v_call: TRBV6-5
cdr3_nt: TGTGCCAGCAGCCCCGGCGGACCCCATGGAGGACGGGACACTGAAGCTTTCTTT; cdr3_aa: CASSPGGPHGGRDTEAFF; j_call: TRBJ1-1; d_call: -; cdr3_length: 18; clone_size: -; v_call: TRBV11-2
cdr3_nt: TGTGCCAGCAGTCCCGACAGGGCTGAAAAACTGTTTTTT; cdr3_aa: CASSPDRAEKLFF; j_call: TRBJ1-4; d_call: TRBD1; cdr3_length: 13; clone_size: -; v_call: TRBV27
cdr3_nt: TGCGCCAGCAGCCTTGACCTAGCGGGAGGTAGGAATGAGCAGTTCTTC; cdr3_aa: CASSLDLAGGRNEQFF; j_call: TRBJ2-1; d_call: TRBD2; cdr3_length: 16; clone_size: once; v_call: TRBV5-1
cdr3_nt: TGTGCCAGTAACCAGAGGGCAGGGGGTTTTTATAGCAATCAGCCCCAGCATTTT; cdr3_aa: CASNQRAGGFYSNQPQHF; j_call: TRBJ1-5; d_call: TRBD1; cdr3_length: 18; clone_size: -; v_call: TRBV19
cdr3_nt: TGTGCCAGCAGCTTAATCCCTAAGGGGTACAATGAGCAGTTCTTC; cdr3_aa: CASSLIPKGYNEQFF; j_call: TRBJ2-1; d_call: -; cdr3_length: 15; clone_size: -; v_call: TRBV7-3
cdr3_nt: TGTGCCAGCATCCAAGCAGGGGTCAATGAGCAGTTCTTC; cdr3_aa: CASIQAGVNEQFF; j_call: TRBJ2-1; d_call: -; cdr3_length: 13; clone_size: -; v_call: TRBV7-9
cdr3_nt: TGTGCCAGCAGTTTTAGCGGTACTCAGTTCTTC; cdr3_aa: CASSFSGTQFF; j_call: TRBJ2-1; d_call: -; cdr3_length: 11; clone_size: -; v_call: TRBV27
cdr3_nt: TGCGCCAGCAGCTTGGAGAACAGCAATGAGCAGTTCTTC; cdr3_aa: CASSLENSNEQFF; j_call: TRBJ2-1; d_call: -; cdr3_length: 13; clone_size: -; v_call: TRBV5-1
cdr3_nt: TGTGCCACCAGCAGTTTAGCGGGAGGGCCTGGGGGGGAGCAGTTCTTC; cdr3_aa: CATSSLAGGPGGEQFF; j_call: TRBJ2-1; d_call: TRBD2; cdr3_length: 16; clone_size: -; v_call: TRBV15
cdr3_nt: TGTGCCAGCAGCAAAGGGCGGGGACTCACCTCCACAGATACGCAGTATTTT; cdr3_aa: CASSKGRGLTSTDTQYF; j_call: TRBJ2-3; d_call: -; cdr3_length: 17; clone_size: once; v_call: TRBV7-9
cdr3_nt: TGCGCCAGCAGCTTAATTGGGGCAGTGACAGATACGCAGTATTTT; cdr3_aa: CASSLIGAVTDTQYF; j_call: TRBJ2-3; d_call: -; cdr3_length: 15; clone_size: -; v_call: TRBV5-1
cdr3_nt: TGTGCCAGCAGCGCGACTAGCGGGAGTAATGAGCAGTTCTTC; cdr3_aa: CASSATSGSNEQFF; j_call: TRBJ2-1; d_call: TRBD2; cdr3_length: 14; clone_size: -; v_call: TRBV9
cdr3_nt: TGCGCCAGCAGTGAGTCACGAGGATCGGGTGGCTACACCTTC; cdr3_aa: CASSESRGSGGYTF; j_call: TRBJ1-2; d_call: -; cdr3_length: 14; clone_size: -; v_call: TRBV10-2
cdr3_nt: TGTGCCAGCAGTGAAGCGCTTCGGACAAGTATGAACACTGAAGCTTTCTTT; cdr3_aa: CASSEALRTSMNTEAFF; j_call: TRBJ1-1; d_call: -; cdr3_length: 17; clone_size: -; v_call: TRBV6-1
cdr3_nt: TGTGCCACCAGGGGAGGGGTATACAATGAGCAGTTCTTC; cdr3_aa: CATRGGVYNEQFF; j_call: TRBJ2-1; d_call: TRBD2; cdr3_length: 13; clone_size: once; v_call: TRBV24-1
cdr3_nt: TGTGCCACCGGCGACGCGAGCGGGATATTGACCGGGGAGCTGTTTTTT; cdr3_aa: CATGDASGILTGELFF; j_call: TRBJ2-2; d_call: TRBD2; cdr3_length: 16; clone_size: once; v_call: TRBV2
cdr3_nt: TGTGCCAGCAGCCTCGGGGGGGGAAGGATGCCCCAGCATTTT; cdr3_aa: CASSLGGGRMPQHF; j_call: TRBJ1-5; d_call: -; cdr3_length: 14; clone_size: -; v_call: TRBV28
cdr3_nt: TGTGCCAGCAGCTTAGCCCAGGGCTATGGCTACACCTTC; cdr3_aa: CASSLAQGYGYTF; j_call: TRBJ1-2; d_call: -; cdr3_length: 13; clone_size: -; v_call: TRBV11-3
cdr3_nt: TGTGCCAGCTCACCGGGAGGGGCAGAGACCCAGTACTTC; cdr3_aa: CASSPGGAETQYF; j_call: TRBJ2-5; d_call: TRBD2; cdr3_length: 13; clone_size: -; v_call: TRBV18
cdr3_nt: TGTGCCAGCAGCCCACAGGGGGCCAACACTGAAGCTTTCTTT; cdr3_aa: CASSPQGANTEAFF; j_call: TRBJ1-1; d_call: TRBD1; cdr3_length: 14; clone_size: -; v_call: TRBV6-5
cdr3_nt: TGTGCCAGCAGCCAAGAAGATAGCGGTAGCACAGATACGCAGTATTTT; cdr3_aa: CASSQEDSGSTDTQYF; j_call: TRBJ2-3; d_call: -; cdr3_length: 16; clone_size: once; v_call: TRBV4-2
cdr3_nt: TGTGCCAGCAGCGACATCCCGGGAGCGTTCACAGATACGCAGTATTTT; cdr3_aa: CASSDIPGAFTDTQYF; j_call: TRBJ2-3; d_call: -; cdr3_length: 16; clone_size: -; v_call: TRBV4-2
cdr3_nt: TGTGCCAGCAGCTTAGAACTAGTTCACAATGAGCAGTTCTTC; cdr3_aa: CASSLELVHNEQFF; j_call: TRBJ2-1; d_call: -; cdr3_length: 14; clone_size: once; v_call: TRBV7-9
cdr3_nt: TGTGCCAGCAGCCCCCTTACCGGGACAGTCTACGAGCAGTACTTC; cdr3_aa: CASSPLTGTVYEQYF; j_call: TRBJ2-7; d_call: TRBD1; cdr3_length: 15; clone_size: -; v_call: TRBV14
cdr3_nt: TGTGCCAGCAGCCCTAGCGTTAACCCATGGGGCACTGAAGCTTTCTTT; cdr3_aa: CASSPSVNPWGTEAFF; j_call: TRBJ1-1; d_call: -; cdr3_length: 16; clone_size: -; v_call: TRBV7-9
cdr3_nt: TGTGCCTGGAGTGTGACAGGGGCTAACTATGGCTACACCTTC; cdr3_aa: CAWSVTGANYGYTF; j_call: TRBJ1-2; d_call: TRBD1; cdr3_length: 14; clone_size: -; v_call: TRBV30
cdr3_nt: TGTGCCAGCAGCGTTTCCACTAGCGGGAGCTCCTACAATGAGCAGTTCTTC; cdr3_aa: CASSVSTSGSSYNEQFF; j_call: TRBJ2-1; d_call: TRBD2; cdr3_length: 17; clone_size: -; v_call: TRBV9
cdr3_nt: TGTGCCAGCAGCCTCGACAGGGTAGGATCACCCCTCCACTTT; cdr3_aa: CASSLDRVGSPLHF; j_call: TRBJ1-6; d_call: TRBD1; cdr3_length: 14; clone_size: -; v_call: TRBV27
cdr3_nt: TGTGCCAGCAGTCGGACAGCGACTAATGAAAAACTGTTTTTT; cdr3_aa: CASSRTATNEKLFF; j_call: TRBJ1-4; d_call: -; cdr3_length: 14; clone_size: -; v_call: TRBV6-5
cdr3_nt: TGCGCCAGCAGCTTGGCGGCGGGAGTCAACAATGAGCAGTTCTTC; cdr3_aa: CASSLAAGVNNEQFF; j_call: TRBJ2-1; d_call: TRBD2; cdr3_length: 15; clone_size: -; v_call: TRBV5-1
cdr3_nt: TGCGCCAGCAGCGGGGAGGGGTACATGAACACTGAAGCTTTCTTT; cdr3_aa: CASSGEGYMNTEAFF; j_call: TRBJ1-1; d_call: -; cdr3_length: 15; clone_size: once; v_call: TRBV5-1
cdr3_nt: TGTGCCAGCAGCCCCGGGACTAAATACAATGAGCAGTTCTTC; cdr3_aa: CASSPGTKYNEQFF; j_call: TRBJ2-1; d_call: TRBD2; cdr3_length: 14; clone_size: -; v_call: TRBV6-6
cdr3_nt: TGTGCCAGCAGTGCCGCGGGACAGGGGGCCAATCAGCCCCAGCATTTT; cdr3_aa: CASSAAGQGANQPQHF; j_call: TRBJ1-5; d_call: TRBD1; cdr3_length: 16; clone_size: -; v_call: TRBV6-1
cdr3_nt: TGTGCCAGCAGCTTAGGAGAGGGGGCAGTTGGCTACACCTTC; cdr3_aa: CASSLGEGAVGYTF; j_call: TRBJ1-2; d_call: TRBD1; cdr3_length: 14; clone_size: -; v_call: TRBV7-9
cdr3_nt: TGTGCCAGCTCACCTAGAAGCCAGGGGGAAGGCGGGCAGTACTTC; cdr3_aa: CASSPRSQGEGGQYF; j_call: TRBJ2-7; d_call: TRBD1; cdr3_length: 15; clone_size: -; v_call: TRBV18
cdr3_nt: TGTGCCAGCAGTGAATCCATAGCGATCAGAAAGTACTTC; cdr3_aa: CASSESIAIRKYF; j_call: TRBJ2-7; d_call: -; cdr3_length: 13; clone_size: -; v_call: TRBV25-1
cdr3_nt: TGTGCCAGCAGGGGAGTCCGGGACAGTACCTACGAGCAGTACTTC; cdr3_aa: CASRGVRDSTYEQYF; j_call: TRBJ2-7; d_call: TRBD1; cdr3_length: 15; clone_size: -; v_call: TRBV28
cdr3_nt: TGTGCCATCAGTGGGGACAATCGAGCAGATACGCAGTATTTT; cdr3_aa: CAISGDNRADTQYF; j_call: TRBJ2-3; d_call: -; cdr3_length: 14; clone_size: -; v_call: TRBV10-3
cdr3_nt: TGTGCCAGCAGCTTAGCGGGGGGGAACACTGAAGCTTTCTTT; cdr3_aa: CASSLAGGNTEAFF; j_call: TRBJ1-1; d_call: -; cdr3_length: 14; clone_size: -; v_call: TRBV7-2
cdr3_nt: TGCAGCGTCCCCGGGACAGTCAACACCGGGGAGCTGTTTTTT; cdr3_aa: CSVPGTVNTGELFF; j_call: TRBJ2-2; d_call: TRBD1; cdr3_length: 14; clone_size: -; v_call: TRBV29-1
cdr3_nt: TGTGCCAGCAAAGCCTTTACTAGCGGGAGTGGCGAGCAGTTCTTC; cdr3_aa: CASKAFTSGSGEQFF; j_call: TRBJ2-1; d_call: TRBD2; cdr3_length: 15; clone_size: -; v_call: TRBV28
cdr3_nt: TGTGCCAGCAGCTTATTGGAGACGGAGAAGCCCCAGCATTTT; cdr3_aa: CASSLLETEKPQHF; j_call: TRBJ1-5; d_call: -; cdr3_length: 14; clone_size: once; v_call: TRBV7-8